One sample yielded the 29 T cell receptor beta chains listed below, sequenced in a study of control samples from healthy donors and cancer patients. The assay was immunoSEQ multiplex PCR, and TCRdb's table has in-frame clones only and misses some. The repertoire holds approximately 180,000 clones, 75% to 95% seen once, with 2% to 2.5% in the top ten. The sample comprised blood. These receptors were collected from a woman in her thirties or forties in good health.

This chain uses TRBV5-5 with TRBJ1-4; 9 bases are shared with TRBD1. The CDR3 is 16 residues long. J was trimmed by 8 bases and V by 0 bases; bases with no gene match: 8. The germline gives CDR1 SGHKS, CDR2 YYEKEE (reference sequence). The DNA of the CDR3 is TGTGCCAGCAGCTTGGTATTGGGGACAGGGTACGAAAAACTGTTTTTT. It encodes CASSLVLGTGYEKLFF.

This rearrangement joins TRBV10-1 to TRBJ1-3; D perhaps matches TRBD1 (6 bases). CDR1 is WNHNN, CDR2 SYGVQD, per germline (reference sequence). V was pared by 7 bases and J by 0 bases, with 16 bases between. The CDR3 covers 16 residues. CDR3 in DNA: TGCGCCAGCACTGGGGGGGGCCAGTTCTCTGGAAACACCATATATTTT. Translation: CASTGGGQFSGNTIYF.

The chain has TRBV24-1 and TRBJ2-5; 7 bases are shared with TRBD2. Per the germline V gene, CDR1 is KGHDR and CDR2 is SFDVKD. There are 14 residues in the CDR3. V dropped 12 bases and J dropped 2; count of bases not matched to a gene: 11. Written as DNA, the CDR3 is TGTGCCCCTGAAAAGCCGGGACTACAAGAGACCCAGTACTTC. Its protein product is CAPEKPGLQETQYF.

The chain employs TRBV12-3 or TRBV12-4 and TRBJ2-5, with 9 bases that match TRBD1. This CDR3 has 13 amino acids. V dropped 6 bases and J dropped 5; count of bases not matched to a gene: 4. The CDR3 here is CASRGQGRETQYF. Here the CDR3 DNA reads TGTGCCAGCAGAGGACAGGGGCGGGAGACCCAGTACTTC.

This chain connects TRBV18 to TRBJ2-2; the D gene is possibly TRBD1 (6 bases). V lost 6 bases and J lost 1, with 12 bases in between. CDR1 KGHSH and CDR2 LQKENI come from the germline V gene. The CDR3 spans 15 residues. In DNA, the CDR3 is TGTGCCAGCTCGCTACCGGGACAGAACACCGGGGAGCTGTTTTTT. This codes for CASSLPGQNTGELFF.

The rearrangement links TRBV2 to TRBJ1-5, with D maybe TRBD1 (6 bases). This CDR3 is built from 13 residues. Germline V lookup: CDR1 SNHLY, CDR2 FYNNEI. V lost 8 bases and J lost 3, with 11 bases in between. In nucleotides, the CDR3 is TGTGCCAGCGGTCGGGACACCAATCAGCCCCAGCATTTT. It yields the protein CASGRDTNQPQHF.

The chain links TRBV11-2 to TRBJ2-1, with D perhaps matching TRBD2 (7 bases). Trimming removed 4 bases at V and 2 bases at J, with 18 bases between. The germline CDR1 and CDR2 sequences are SGHAT and FQNNGV. The CDR3 totals 17 residues. The CDR3 DNA follows: TGTGCCAGCAGCTGGCGGCTTGGGGGGGCCGCCTACAATGAGCAGTTCTTC. The encoded protein is CASSWRLGGAAYNEQFF. Supplemented by reference TRBV11-2 and TRBJ2-1, the full variable domain reads EAGVAQSPRYKIIEKRQSVAFWCNPISGHATLYWYQQILGQGPKLLIQFQNNGVVDDSQLPKDRFSAERLKGVDSTLKIQPAKLEDSAVYLCASSWRLGGAAYNEQFFGPGTRLTVL.

The V gene is TRBV2, the J gene TRBJ2-5, with D perhaps matching TRBD1 (5 bases). CDR3 length: 15 residues. Trimming cost V 3 bases and J 5 bases, with 16 bases left between them. Germline V gene data show CDR1 as SNHLY and CDR2 as FYNNEI. Here the CDR3 DNA reads TGTGCCAGCAGTGACGTAGGGGATGTTGGGGAGACCCAGTACTTC. Translation: CASSDVGDVGETQYF.

The chain employs TRBV6-5 and TRBJ2-1, with D possibly matching TRBD1 (6 bases). V was trimmed by 4 bases and J by 9 bases, leaving 13 bases between them. Germline assignment: CDR1 MNHEY and CDR2 SVGAGI. This CDR3 is built from 13 residues. The CDR3 DNA reads as TGTGCCAGCAGTTCAGGGGAAGTAAGTGAGCAGTTCTTC. Protein sequence: CASSSGEVSEQFF.

In DNA form, the CDR3 reads TGTGCCAGCACTGATCTTGGACAGGGACTATCTAATTCACCCCTCCACTTT. Translation: CASTDLGQGLSNSPLHF. The rearrangement joins TRBV2 to TRBJ1-6; 8 nucleotides align to TRBD1. The V and J ends lost 7 bases and 6 bases, in that order; junction bases with no gene match: 14. The CDR3 loop spans 17 amino acids. Germline CDR1 and CDR2: SNHLY and FYNNEI.

This sequence joins TRBV7-9 and TRBJ2-6; D call uncertain. V lost 4 bases to trimming and J lost 0 bases, with 10 bases between them. The CDR3 sequence is 16 residues long. CDR1 is SEHNR, CDR2 FQNEAQ, per germline (reference sequence). This chain's CDR3 is CASSSKDRSGANVLTF. CDR3 bases: TGTGCCAGCAGCTCGAAAGACCGCTCTGGGGCCAACGTCCTGACTTTC.

The chain couples TRBV3-1 (or the pseudogene TRBV3-2) to TRBJ2-1; 9 bases fit TRBD2. Germline assignment: CDR1 LGHDT and CDR2 YNNKEL (reference sequence). The CDR3 sequence is 14 residues long. The junction had 8 bases not matched to a gene; V was cut back by 2 bases and J by 12 bases. The CDR3 nucleotides are TGTGCCAGCAGCCAAACGACTAGCGGCCGGGGGCAGTTCTTC. Translating gives CASSQTTSGRGQFF.

The CDR3 DNA reads as TGTGCCAGCTCAGGGGGCTGGGACTATGGCTACACCTTC. It yields the protein CASSGGWDYGYTF. The chain recombines TRBV18 with TRBJ1-2; the D gene is possibly TRBD1 (6 bases). The CDR3 runs 13 residues. Germline V gene data show CDR1 as KGHSH and CDR2 as LQKENI. V was shortened by 5 bases and J by 3 bases, with 10 bases between the two germline ends.

The chain uses TRBV27 and TRBJ1-1; D ambiguous. The ends were cut back, 5 bases at V and 1 base at J, with 11 bases in the middle. The V gene's germline CDR1 is MNHEY and CDR2 SMNVEV (reference sequence). The CDR3 consists of 14 residues. Here the CDR3 DNA reads TGTGCCAGCAGTATAATCCCGGAGAACACTGAAGCTTTCTTT. It is translated as CASSIIPENTEAFF.

The chain employs TRBV15 and TRBJ2-7, with 10 bases aligning to TRBD2. The J segment lost 1 base and the V segment lost 3 bases, leaving 12 bases of the junction unmatched. Germline V gene sequence: CDR1 LNHNV, CDR2 YYDKDF (reference sequence). The CDR3 covers 18 residues. The CDR3 nucleotides are TGTGCCACCAGCAGGACCTCACCGCTAGCGGGGGTTTCCTACGAGCAGTACTTC. Translation gives CATSRTSPLAGVSYEQYF.

This chain connects TRBV11-2 to TRBJ1-5; D not resolved. The CDR3 covers 15 residues. The V and J ends lost 0 bases and 6 bases respectively, with 12 bases between them. Germline CDR1 and CDR2: SGHAT and FQNNGV. The CDR3 sequence is CASSLDRGNSQPQHF. For the CDR3, the DNA is TGTGCCAGCAGCTTAGATCGGGGTAATAGTCAGCCCCAGCATTTT.

CDR3 amino acids: CASEEGAGYEQYF. In DNA form, the CDR3 reads TGTGCCAGCGAAGAGGGGGCTGGATACGAGCAGTACTTC. The rearrangement links TRBV6-5 to TRBJ2-7, with 7 nucleotides matching TRBD1. CDR1 is MNHEY, CDR2 SVGAGI, per germline. J lost 4 bases, V lost 8 bases, and 8 bases had no gene match. The CDR3 is 13 residues long.

The V call is TRBV2, the J call TRBJ2-7; D may be TRBD2 (6 bases). CDR3 size: 13 residues. V shed 11 bases and J shed 1 base, with 15 bases lying between them. Per the germline V gene, CDR1 is SNHLY and CDR2 is FYNNEI. In DNA, the CDR3 is TGTGCCGGAATGGGGACTTCTTCCTACGAGCAGTACTTC. It codes for CAGMGTSSYEQYF.

The V and J genes are TRBV20-1 and TRBJ1-2; D is perhaps TRBD1 (6 bases). From germline, CDR1 is DFQATT and CDR2 SNEGSKA (reference sequence). Trimming stripped 6 bases from V and 8 bases from J, with 22 bases between. CDR3 size: 14 residues. CDR3 DNA: TGCAGTGCGAGTACCCCGAAGGGGGTCGGAGGCTACACCTTC. Protein product: CSASTPKGVGGYTF.

The chain recombines TRBV5-4 with TRBJ1-1; no clear D. CDR3 length: 14 residues. Per the germline V gene, CDR1 is SGHNT and CDR2 is YYREEE (reference sequence). Between the trimmed V and J ends, which lost 4 bases and 5 bases, there was a span of 15 bases. CDR3 DNA: TGTGCCAGCAGCCTCACGAACCCGGGAACTGAAGCTTTCTTT. Residues: CASSLTNPGTEAFF.

The chain couples TRBV29-1 to TRBJ2-1; tentative D call: TRBD1 (6 bases). CDR3 length: 14 residues. Per germline, CDR1 SQVTM and CDR2 ANQGSEA. Trimming shortened V by 2 bases and J by 3 bases, and 11 bases separated the two germline ends. The CDR3 DNA is TGCAGCGTTGAAAAGGGGGAAGGCTACAATGAGCAGTTCTTC. This encodes CSVEKGEGYNEQFF.

This chain joins TRBV5-1 and TRBJ2-3, with D unclear. The CDR3 totals 17 residues. Trimming left V 4 bases short and J 0 bases short, with 18 bases between. In germline, CDR1 is SGHRS, CDR2 YFSETQ. CDR3 coding DNA: TGCGCCAGCAGCACCGGGCTTGGCGGCCTAAGCACAGATACGCAGTATTTT. Its translation: CASSTGLGGLSTDTQYF.

The chain combines TRBV5-1 with TRBJ1-1; no definite D call. CDR1 is SGHRS, CDR2 YFSETQ, per germline. Trimming removed 4 bases at V and 1 base at J, with 8 bases between. The CDR3 sequence is 13 residues long. CDR3 DNA sequence: TGCGCCAGCAGCGGGGAATCGAACACTGAAGCTTTCTTT. Amino acid sequence: CASSGESNTEAFF.

The chain links TRBV25-1 to TRBJ1-6; D gene uncertain. CDR1 and CDR2 from the germline V gene are MGHDK and SYGVNS. V was shortened by 0 bases and J by 6 bases, with 12 bases between the two germline ends. The CDR3 extends over 16 amino acids. The CDR3 sequence: CASSEYWPEPNSPLHF. In nucleotides, the CDR3 is TGTGCCAGCAGTGAATACTGGCCGGAACCTAATTCACCCCTCCACTTT.

The rearrangement uses TRBV10-2 and TRBJ2-3, with 7 bases identical to TRBD2. J lost 0 bases, V lost 0 bases, and 9 bases had no gene match. Germline V gene lookup returns CDR1 WSHSY and CDR2 SAAADI. The CDR3 covers 18 residues. For the CDR3, the DNA is TGCGCCAGCAGTGAGTCGAGGCTAGCGGCGGGGAGCACAGATACGCAGTATTTT. Protein: CASSESRLAAGSTDTQYF.

This clone was detected only a few times. The chain joins TRBV19 to TRBJ2-3, with D perhaps TRBD2 (7 bases). Germline CDR1 is LNHDA and CDR2 is SQIVND (reference sequence). This CDR3 is 13 amino acids long. V was shortened by 5 bases and J by 6 bases, with 12 bases between the two germline ends. The CDR3 reads CASSSAGADTQYF. The CDR3 DNA follows: TGTGCCAGTAGTTCTGCGGGGGCGGATACGCAGTATTTT. The whole variable domain, filled in from reference TRBV19 and TRBJ2-3, reads DGGITQSPKYLFRKEGQNVTLSCEQNLNHDAMYWYRQDPGQGLRLIYYSQIVNDFQKGDIAEGYSVSREKKESFPLTVTSAQKNPTAFYLCASSSAGADTQYFGPGTRLTVL.

The chain couples TRBV18 to TRBJ2-3; tentative D call: TRBD1 (5 bases). V was pared by 3 bases and J by 1 base, with 8 bases between. This CDR3 contains 14 residues. The germline CDR1 and CDR2 sequences are KGHSH and LQKENI. The CDR3 DNA reads TGTGCCAGCTCACCGGGGCAAGGCACAGATACGCAGTATTTT. It yields the protein CASSPGQGTDTQYF. The full variable domain, with the rest looked up from reference TRBV18 and TRBJ2-3, is NAGVMQNPRHLVRRRGQEARLRCSPMKGHSHVYWYRQLPEEGLKFMVYLQKENIIDESGMPKERFSAEFPKEGPSILRIQQVVRGDSAAYFCASSPGQGTDTQYFGPGTRLTVL.

This chain links TRBV21-1 with TRBJ2-5; the table's D call TRBD1 went unverified against the DNA. TRBV21-1 is an annotated pseudogene. This CDR3 comprises 14 residues. The CDR3 DNA reads as TGTTCCTCCCTACAGGGTTTTTGTTGGGAGACCCAGTACTTC. Protein product: CSSLQGFCWETQYF.

V and J are TRBV5-6 and TRBJ2-4; 8 bases are shared with TRBD1. This CDR3 region has 14 residues. Germline CDR1 reads SGHDT; CDR2 reads YYEEEE. Germline trimming cut 3 bases from V and 8 bases from J; bases unmatched to any gene: 7. CDR3 sequence: CASSSTETGDIQYF. The CDR3 DNA reads TGTGCCAGCAGCTCGACGGAGACAGGGGACATTCAGTACTTC. The full variable domain, its missing parts supplied by reference TRBV5-6 and TRBJ2-4, is DAGVTQSPTHLIKTRGQQVTLRCSPKSGHDTVSWYQQALGQGPQFIFQYYEEEERQRGNFPDRFSGHQFPNYSSELNVNALLLGDSALYLCASSSTETGDIQYFGAGTRLSVL.